A selection of T cell receptor beta chains follows, all from one sample in a study of T cell repertoires in cytomegalovirus infection. TCRdb re-analysed the reads in MiXCR, keeping a single row per CDR3 protein. Counted here are nearly 550,000 distinct CDR3 sequences, 16% occurring once; the ten biggest clones make up roughly a quarter. Sequencing input: CD8+ T cells from PBMCs. Receptor source: a human donor in good health (CMV status not recorded). Some clones in this sample may be carry-over from other donors' samples. Both conserved end residues are part of each CDR3. D genes are given only for firm matches. Clone size appears in some rows only: once, few, many, or a class for an expanded clone.

v_call,j_call,clone_size,d_call,cdr3_nt,cdr3_aa
TRBV20-1,TRBJ2-7,.,TRBD1,TGCAGTGCTCCCCGGAGGCTGAACAGGGGGGCTTTACGGTACTTC,CSAPRRLNRGALRYF
TRBV24-1,TRBJ1-1,many,TRBD1,TGTGCCACCAGTAAGGACAGGTTAGGCATGAACACTGAAGCTTTCTTT,CATSKDRLGMNTEAFF
TRBV4-1,TRBJ1-1,many,TRBD1,TGCGCCAGCAGCCAATTGGGACAGGGAGCTTTCTTT,CASSQLGQGAFF
TRBV28,TRBJ2-2,many,.,TGTGCCAGCAGTCAACTCCTGGACACCGGGGAGCTGTTTTTT,CASSQLLDTGELFF
TRBV6-1,TRBJ2-7,many,.,TGTGCCAGCAGACCGCGGGACAGCTCCTACGAGCAGTACTTC,CASRPRDSSYEQYF
TRBV6-5,TRBJ2-7,.,TRBD1,TGTGCCAGCAGTAACGACAGGGGACCTCTCTACGAGCAGTACTTC,CASSNDRGPLYEQYF
TRBV28,TRBJ2-7,.,.,TGTGCCAGCAATACAGTCTTCCGGACGCTCAACTACGAGCAGTACTTC,CASNTVFRTLNYEQYF
TRBV4-2,TRBJ2-5,few,TRBD2,TGTGCCAGCAGCCCGACTAGCGGGGAGGAGACCCAGTACTTC,CASSPTSGEETQYF
TRBV7-8,TRBJ1-4,many,TRBD1,TGTGCCAGCAGCTTCCAGGGGGCTGGTGAAAAACTGTTTTTT,CASSFQGAGEKLFF
TRBV10-2,TRBJ2-3,many,TRBD2,TGCGCCAGCAGTGAGACGACTAGCGGGGCTACAGATACGCAGTATTTT,CASSETTSGATDTQYF
TRBV4-1,TRBJ2-6,.,.,TGCGCCAGCAGCCAAGTGCGGAACTCTGGGGCCAACGTCCTGACTTTC,CASSQVRNSGANVLTF
TRBV6-6,TRBJ2-1,.,.,TGTGCCAGCAGTTACCCCGGGACCCCGACTTCCAATGAGCAGTTCTTC,CASSYPGTPTSNEQFF
TRBV27,TRBJ1-1,many,.,TGTGCCAGCAGAACAGGGACGACTGAAGCTTTCTTT,CASRTGTTEAFF
TRBV9,TRBJ2-5,.,TRBD1,TGTGCCAGCAGCGCCGGGACAGCCCGGCGTGAGACCCAGTACTTC,CASSAGTARRETQYF
TRBV7-7,TRBJ2-3,.,TRBD2,TGTGCTAGCAGCCTGGGACTAGCGGGCTACACAGATACGCAGTATTTT,CASSLGLAGYTDTQYF
TRBV19,TRBJ2-1,many,TRBD2,TGTGCCAGTAGTATAGCCTGGACTAGCGGGGAAAATGAGCAGTTCTTC,CASSIAWTSGENEQFF
TRBV6-6,TRBJ1-5,few,.,TGTGCCAGCAGTTACTCCTCGGCGGGGAATCAGCCCCAGCATTTT,CASSYSSAGNQPQHF
TRBV9,TRBJ2-2,.,.,TGTGCCAGCAGCGAGGAGCGCGGATACACCGGGGAGCTGTTTTTT,CASSEERGYTGELFF
TRBV7-6,TRBJ1-2,many,TRBD1,TGTGCCAGCAGCTTAGAGGGGGCGGCAGTCTATGGCTACACCTTC,CASSLEGAAVYGYTF
TRBV15,TRBJ1-5,.,.,TGTGCCACCAGCAGAGATTGGGGGCAGGGGACCGATCAGCCCCAGCATTTT,CATSRDWGQGTDQPQHF
TRBV4-1,TRBJ2-3,.,.,TGCGCCAGCAGCCAAGAAGGAAGCAACAGAGATACGCAGTATTTT,CASSQEGSNRDTQYF
TRBV7-3,TRBJ2-1,few,TRBD2,TGTGCCAGCAGCTCTAGTGAGGTAGCGGGTACCTACAATGAGCAGTTCTTC,CASSSSEVAGTYNEQFF
TRBV3-1,TRBJ1-1,few,.,TGTGCCAGCACCCAGAGGGGTAGCACTGAAGCTTTCTTT,CASTQRGSTEAFF
TRBV7-9,TRBJ2-3,many,TRBD2,TGTGCCAGCAGCTTAACTAGCGACACCACAGATACGCAGTATTTT,CASSLTSDTTDTQYF
TRBV12-3/TRBV12-4,TRBJ2-7,many,.,TGTGCCAGCAGTTCGACATCCTACGAGCAGTACTTC,CASSSTSYEQYF
TRBV12-3/TRBV12-4,TRBJ1-1,many,.,TGTGCCAGCAGTGGGATGGGCACTGAAGCTTTCTTT,CASSGMGTEAFF
TRBV7-8,TRBJ2-1,few,.,TGTGCCAGCAGCTTATGGACAGATGGCAATGAGCAGTTCTTC,CASSLWTDGNEQFF